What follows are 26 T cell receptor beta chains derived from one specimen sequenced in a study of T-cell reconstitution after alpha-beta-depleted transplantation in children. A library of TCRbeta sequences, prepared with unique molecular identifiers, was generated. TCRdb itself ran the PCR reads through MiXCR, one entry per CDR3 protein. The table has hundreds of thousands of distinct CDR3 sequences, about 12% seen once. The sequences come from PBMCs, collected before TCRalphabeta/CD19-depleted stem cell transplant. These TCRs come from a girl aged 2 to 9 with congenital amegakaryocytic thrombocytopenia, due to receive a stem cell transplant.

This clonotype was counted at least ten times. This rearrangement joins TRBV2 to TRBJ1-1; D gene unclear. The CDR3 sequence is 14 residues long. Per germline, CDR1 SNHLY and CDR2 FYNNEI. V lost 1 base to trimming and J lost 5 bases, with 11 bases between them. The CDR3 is CASSEGRGRTEAFF. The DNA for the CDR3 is TGTGCCAGCAGTGAAGGGCGAGGGAGGACTGAAGCTTTCTTT. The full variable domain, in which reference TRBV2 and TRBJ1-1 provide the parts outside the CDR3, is EPEVTQTPSHQVTQMGQEVILRCVPISNHLYFYWYRQILGQKVEFLVSFYNNEISEKSEIFDDQFSVERPDGSNFTLKIRSTKLEDSAMYFCASSEGRGRTEAFFGQGTRLTVV.

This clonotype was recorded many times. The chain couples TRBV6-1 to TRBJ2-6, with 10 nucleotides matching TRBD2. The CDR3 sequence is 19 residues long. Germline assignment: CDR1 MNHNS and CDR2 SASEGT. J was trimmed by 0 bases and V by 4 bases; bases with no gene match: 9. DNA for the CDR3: TGTGCCAGCAGTGTTCTCCTAGCGGGAGCTATCTCTGGGGCCAACGTCCTGACTTTC. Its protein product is CASSVLLAGAISGANVLTF.

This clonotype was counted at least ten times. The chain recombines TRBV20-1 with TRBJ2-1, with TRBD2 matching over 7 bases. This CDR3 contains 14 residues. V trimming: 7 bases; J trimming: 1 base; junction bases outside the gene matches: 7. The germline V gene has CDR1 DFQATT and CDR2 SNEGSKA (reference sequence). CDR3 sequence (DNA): TGCAGTGGGAGAGGCGGGAGTTCCTACAATGAGCAGTTCTTC. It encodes CSGRGGSSYNEQFF.

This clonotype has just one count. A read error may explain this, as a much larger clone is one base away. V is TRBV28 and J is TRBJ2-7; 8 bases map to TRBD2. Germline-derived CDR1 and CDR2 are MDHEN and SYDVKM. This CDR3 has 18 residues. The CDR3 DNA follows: TGTGCCAGCAGTACCGACCTTAGGTCAAGCGGGAGTAGCCACGAGCAGCACTTC. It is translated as CASSTDLRSSGSSHEQHF.

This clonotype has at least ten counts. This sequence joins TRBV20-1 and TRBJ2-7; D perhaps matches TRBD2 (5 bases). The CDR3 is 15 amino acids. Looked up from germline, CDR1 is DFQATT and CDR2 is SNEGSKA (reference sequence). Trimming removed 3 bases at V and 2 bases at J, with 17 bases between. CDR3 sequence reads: CSARELHLTTYEQYF. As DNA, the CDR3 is TGCAGTGCTAGGGAACTACACCTGACTACCTACGAGCAGTACTTC.

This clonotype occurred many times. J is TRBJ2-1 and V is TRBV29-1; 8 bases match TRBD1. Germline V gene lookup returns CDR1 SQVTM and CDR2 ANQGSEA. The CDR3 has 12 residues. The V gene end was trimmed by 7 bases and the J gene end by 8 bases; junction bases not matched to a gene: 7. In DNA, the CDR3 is TGCAGCGGGAAACAGGGGGGTGATGAGCAGTTCTTC. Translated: CSGKQGGDEQFF.

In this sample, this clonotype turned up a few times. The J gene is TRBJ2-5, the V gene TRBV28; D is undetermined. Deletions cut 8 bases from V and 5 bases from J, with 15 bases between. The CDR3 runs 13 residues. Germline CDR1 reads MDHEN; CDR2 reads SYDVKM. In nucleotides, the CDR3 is TGTGCCAGCTTGGACCCCTTTGTGGAGACCCAGTACTTC. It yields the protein CASLDPFVETQYF.

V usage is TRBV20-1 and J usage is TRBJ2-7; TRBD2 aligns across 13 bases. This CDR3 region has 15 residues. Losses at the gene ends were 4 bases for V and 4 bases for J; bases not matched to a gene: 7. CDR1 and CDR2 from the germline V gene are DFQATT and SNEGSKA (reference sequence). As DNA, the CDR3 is TGCAGTGCTAATCCGGGACTAGCGGGGAAATACGAGCAGTACTTC. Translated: CSANPGLAGKYEQYF.

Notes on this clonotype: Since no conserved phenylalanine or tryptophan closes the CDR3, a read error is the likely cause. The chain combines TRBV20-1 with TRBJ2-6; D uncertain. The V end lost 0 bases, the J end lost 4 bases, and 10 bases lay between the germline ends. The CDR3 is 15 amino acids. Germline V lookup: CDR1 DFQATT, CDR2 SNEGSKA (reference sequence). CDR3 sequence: CSARDPALGANVLTY. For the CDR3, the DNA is TGCAGTGCTAGAGATCCGGCGCTAGGGGCCAACGTCCTGACTTAC.

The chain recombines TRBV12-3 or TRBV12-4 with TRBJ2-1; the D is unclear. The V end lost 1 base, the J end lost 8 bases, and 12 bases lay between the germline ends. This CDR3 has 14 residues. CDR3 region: CASSLESSLHEQFF. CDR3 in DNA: TGTGCCAGCAGTTTAGAGTCCTCTCTCCATGAGCAGTTCTTC.

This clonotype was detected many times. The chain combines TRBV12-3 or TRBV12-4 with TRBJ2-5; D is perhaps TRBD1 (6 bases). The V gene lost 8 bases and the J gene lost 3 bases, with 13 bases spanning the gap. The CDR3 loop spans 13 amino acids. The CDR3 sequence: CASGRTVKETQYF. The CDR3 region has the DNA TGTGCCAGCGGTCGGACAGTGAAAGAGACCCAGTACTTC.

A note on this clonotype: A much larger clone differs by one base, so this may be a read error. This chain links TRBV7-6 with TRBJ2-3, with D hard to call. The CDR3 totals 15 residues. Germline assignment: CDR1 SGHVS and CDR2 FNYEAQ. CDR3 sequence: CVSSLDILSTDTQYF. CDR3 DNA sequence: TGTGTCAGCAGCTTAGACATCCTCAGCACAGATACGCAGTATTTT.

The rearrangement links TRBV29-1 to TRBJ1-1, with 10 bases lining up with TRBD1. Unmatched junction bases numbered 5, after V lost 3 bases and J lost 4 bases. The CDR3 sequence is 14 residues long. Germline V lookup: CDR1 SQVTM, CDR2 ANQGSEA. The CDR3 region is CSVETGGSLTEAFF. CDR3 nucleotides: TGCAGCGTTGAGACAGGGGGCTCTCTCACTGAAGCTTTCTTT. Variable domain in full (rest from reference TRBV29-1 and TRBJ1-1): SAVISQKPSRDICQRGTSLTIQCQVDSQVTMMFWYRQQPGQSLTLIATANQGSEATYESGFVIDKFPISRPNLTFSTLTVSNMSPEDSSIYLCSVETGGSLTEAFFGQGTRLTVV.

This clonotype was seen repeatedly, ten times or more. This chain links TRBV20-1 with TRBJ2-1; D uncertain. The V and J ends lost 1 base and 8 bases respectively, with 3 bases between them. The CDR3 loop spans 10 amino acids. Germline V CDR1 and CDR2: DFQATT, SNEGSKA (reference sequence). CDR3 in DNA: TGCAGTGCTAGAGGGGATGAGCAGTTCTTC. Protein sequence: CSARGDEQFF.

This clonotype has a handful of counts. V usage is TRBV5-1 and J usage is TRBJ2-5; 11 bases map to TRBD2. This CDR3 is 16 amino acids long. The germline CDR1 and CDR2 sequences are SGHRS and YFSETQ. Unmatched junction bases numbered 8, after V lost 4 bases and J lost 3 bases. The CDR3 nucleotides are TGCGCCAGCAGCCAGTTAGCGGGAGGGCCGGAAGAGACCCAGTACTTC. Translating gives CASSQLAGGPEETQYF.

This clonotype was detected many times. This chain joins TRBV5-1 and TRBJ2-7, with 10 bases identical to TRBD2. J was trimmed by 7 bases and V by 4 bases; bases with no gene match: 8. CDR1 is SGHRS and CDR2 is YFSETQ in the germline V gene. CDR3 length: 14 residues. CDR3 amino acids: CASSRTSGLREQYF. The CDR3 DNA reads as TGCGCCAGCAGCAGGACTAGCGGACTCAGGGAGCAGTACTTC.

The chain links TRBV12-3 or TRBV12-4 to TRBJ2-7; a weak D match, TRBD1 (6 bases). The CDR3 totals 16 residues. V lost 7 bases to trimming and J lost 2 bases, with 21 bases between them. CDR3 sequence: CASTPYSVGGTYEQYF. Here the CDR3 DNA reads TGTGCCAGCACCCCGTACTCGGTAGGGGGAACCTACGAGCAGTACTTC.

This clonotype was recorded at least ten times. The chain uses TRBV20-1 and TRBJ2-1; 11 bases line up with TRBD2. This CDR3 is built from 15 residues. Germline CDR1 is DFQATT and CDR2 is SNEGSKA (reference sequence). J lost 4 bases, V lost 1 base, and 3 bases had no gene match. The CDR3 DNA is TGCAGTGCTAGAGCGGGGACTAGCGGTTACAATGAGCAGTTCTTC. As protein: CSARAGTSGYNEQFF.

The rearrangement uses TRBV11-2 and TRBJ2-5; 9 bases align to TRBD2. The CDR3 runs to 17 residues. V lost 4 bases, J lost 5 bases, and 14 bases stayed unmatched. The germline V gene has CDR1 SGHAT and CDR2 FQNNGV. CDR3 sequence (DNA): TGTGCCAGCAGCTCACTCCCCGGGACTAGCCTAACCGAGACCCAGTACTTC. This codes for CASSSLPGTSLTETQYF.

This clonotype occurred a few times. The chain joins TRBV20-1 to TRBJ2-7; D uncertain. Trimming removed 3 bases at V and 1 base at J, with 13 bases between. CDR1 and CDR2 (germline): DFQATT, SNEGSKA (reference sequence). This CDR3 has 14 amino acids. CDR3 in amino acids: CSASQRNPSYEQYF. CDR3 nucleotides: TGCAGTGCTAGTCAGAGGAACCCTTCCTACGAGCAGTACTTC.

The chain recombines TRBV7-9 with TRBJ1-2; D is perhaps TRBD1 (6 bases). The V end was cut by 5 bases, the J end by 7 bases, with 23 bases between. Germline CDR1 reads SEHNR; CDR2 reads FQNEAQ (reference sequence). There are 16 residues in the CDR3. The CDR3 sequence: CASSTYPDRQVSGYTF. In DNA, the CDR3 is TGTGCCAGCAGCACATACCCAGACAGGCAGGTGTCTGGCTACACCTTC.

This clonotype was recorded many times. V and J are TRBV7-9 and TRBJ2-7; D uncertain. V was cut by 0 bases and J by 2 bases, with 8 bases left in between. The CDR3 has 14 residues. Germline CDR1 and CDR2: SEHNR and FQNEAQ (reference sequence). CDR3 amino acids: CASSLAPRTYEQYF. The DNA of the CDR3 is TGTGCCAGCAGCTTAGCGCCCAGGACCTACGAGCAGTACTTC.

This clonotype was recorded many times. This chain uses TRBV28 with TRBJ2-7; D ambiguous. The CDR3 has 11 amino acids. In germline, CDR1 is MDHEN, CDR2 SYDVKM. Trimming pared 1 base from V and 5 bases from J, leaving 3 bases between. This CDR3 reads CASSLFHEQYF. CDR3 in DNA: TGTGCCAGCAGTTTATTCCACGAGCAGTACTTC.

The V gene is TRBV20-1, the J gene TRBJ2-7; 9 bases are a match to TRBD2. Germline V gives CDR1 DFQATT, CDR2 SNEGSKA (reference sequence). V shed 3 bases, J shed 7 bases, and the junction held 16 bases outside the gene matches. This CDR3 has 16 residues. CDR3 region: CSARRGLAGPGREQYF. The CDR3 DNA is TGCAGTGCTAGGCGGGGGCTAGCGGGACCTGGAAGGGAGCAGTACTTC.

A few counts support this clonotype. The CDR3 sequence: CASSQDHPAGGPYNEQFF. The DNA of the CDR3 is TGCGCCAGCAGCCAAGATCATCCAGCGGGAGGGCCCTACAATGAGCAGTTCTTC. V usage is TRBV4-1 and J usage is TRBJ2-1; 10 nucleotides match TRBD2. The CDR3 has 18 amino acids. Germline CDR1 MGHRA, CDR2 YSYEKL. Trimming cost V 0 bases and J 2 bases; bases outside gene matches: 7.

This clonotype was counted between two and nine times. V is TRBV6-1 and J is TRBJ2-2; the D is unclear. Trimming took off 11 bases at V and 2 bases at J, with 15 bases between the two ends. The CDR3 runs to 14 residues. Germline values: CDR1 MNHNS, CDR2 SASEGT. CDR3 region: CAREWAVNTGELFF. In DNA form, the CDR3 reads TGTGCCCGCGAGTGGGCAGTAAACACCGGGGAGCTGTTTTTT.